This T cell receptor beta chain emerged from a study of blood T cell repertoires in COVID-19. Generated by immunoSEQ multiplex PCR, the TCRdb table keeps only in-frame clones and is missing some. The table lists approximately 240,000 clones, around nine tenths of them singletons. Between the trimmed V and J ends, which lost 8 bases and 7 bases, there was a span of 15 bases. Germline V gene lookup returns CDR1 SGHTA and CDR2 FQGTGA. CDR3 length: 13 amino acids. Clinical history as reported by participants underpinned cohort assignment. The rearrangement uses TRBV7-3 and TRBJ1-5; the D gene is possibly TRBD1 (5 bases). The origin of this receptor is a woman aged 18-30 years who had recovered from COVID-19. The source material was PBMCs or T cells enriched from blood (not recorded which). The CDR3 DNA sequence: TGTGCCAGCCTTAGGTCGGGGGACCAGCCCCAGCATTTT. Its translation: CASLRSGDQPQHF.